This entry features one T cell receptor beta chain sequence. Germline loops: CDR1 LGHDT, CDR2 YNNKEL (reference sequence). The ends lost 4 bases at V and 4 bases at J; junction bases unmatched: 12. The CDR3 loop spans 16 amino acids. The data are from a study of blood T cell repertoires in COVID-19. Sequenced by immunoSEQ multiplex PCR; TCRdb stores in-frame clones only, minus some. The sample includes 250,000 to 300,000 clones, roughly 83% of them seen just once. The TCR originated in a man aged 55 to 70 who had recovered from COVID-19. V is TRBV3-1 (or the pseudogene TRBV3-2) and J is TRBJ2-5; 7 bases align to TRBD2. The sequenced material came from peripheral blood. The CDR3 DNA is TGTGCCAGCAGCCTCCGGACTAGAGTCTTGCCAGAGACCCAGTACTTC. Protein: CASSLRTRVLPETQYF.